This T cell receptor (beta chain) stems from a study of Ad26.COV2.S vaccination and SARS-CoV-2 variants. The overall study: Doses of Ad26.COV2.S were injected into muscle once or twice, 56 days apart.

The treatment denotes: around 19 received Ad26.COV2.S at low or high dose, single or two shots; about 5 received placebo; per-sample allocation not given. Samples came from day 63 after the first vaccine or placebo injection. Germline V gene data show CDR1 as KGHDR and CDR2 as SFDVKD. The CDR3 contains 16 residues. Losses at the gene ends were 4 bases for V and 7 bases for J; bases not matched to a gene: 8. Regarding this clone: Its antigen is unknown.

General study results and limits: Similar non-spike TCR breadth was observed in recipients of vaccine and of placebo.

Sequenced by immunoSEQ multiplex PCR; TCRdb stores in-frame clones only, minus some. In the table there are 200,000 to 300,000 clones, approximately 90% of which are singletons. The V gene is TRBV24-1, the J gene TRBJ2-1; 11 nucleotides align to TRBD2. This TCR came from a person aged 18-60 years who received the Ad26.COV2.S COVID-19 vaccine or a placebo. The sequenced sample was peripheral blood, obtained in a trial of Ad26.COV2.S vaccine versus placebo. CDR3: CATSDLAGGPRNEQFF. As DNA, the CDR3 is TGTGCCACCAGTGACTTAGCGGGAGGGCCTCGGAATGAGCAGTTCTTC.